This T cell receptor (beta chain) was found in a study of vaccination and CD4 T cells after COVID-19. The Oncomine TCR Beta short-read assay was applied to DNA of cultured CD4+ T cells. MiXCR was run by TCRdb on the PCR reads, yielding one entry per CDR3 protein. The sample records fewer than 15,000 distinct CDR3 sequences, 45% to 55% being singletons. Concerning this clonotype: The antigen is unknown.

The treatment was: roughly 10-day PBMC culture with coronavirus spike peptide pools or control peptides (ViraFEST assay). The length of the CDR3 is 15 residues. Per the germline V gene, CDR1 is MDHEN and CDR2 is SYDVKM. V shed 11 bases and J shed 4 bases, with 18 bases lying between them. The sequenced material came from CD4+ T cells from blood, cultured in vitro. The chain employs TRBV28 and TRBJ1-6, with D unresolved. This clonotype originated in a human donor who had recovered from COVID-19. The CDR3, as DNA: TGTGCCGGTTCTAAAGGACGCACGTATAATTCACCCCTCCACTTT. It is translated as CAGSKGRTYNSPLHF.